The clone carrying this TCR beta chain was seen ten or more times. The antigen remains undetermined. These data are taken from a study of CD8+CD57+ T cells in acquired aplastic anemia. At the level of the study: Isolated CD4+ and CD8+ cells, once sorted, yielded DNA averaging around 3.1 ug. Notes on the study in general: Patients and healthy controls showed no significant CD8+ Simpson's diversity difference. Overlapping CD8+ CDR3 repertoires of patients and controls contained approximately 28 shared sequences.

TCR beta VDJ combinations and CDR3 sequences were profiled from genomic DNA. TCRdb used MiXCR to reprocess the reads, holding one entry per CDR3 protein. Of hundreds of thousands of distinct CDR3 sequences in the sample, 55% to 60% were seen once. The CDR3 sequence is 12 residues long. Germline V gives CDR1 MDHEN, CDR2 SYDVKM. V was trimmed by 4 bases and J by 7 bases, leaving 10 bases between them. The V and J genes are TRBV28 and TRBJ1-1; weak D call: TRBD1 (6 bases). The clonotype comes from a human donor with severe aplastic anemia or a healthy control (not recorded which). Sequences were obtained from sorted CD4+, CD8+, or CD8+CD57+ T cells (not recorded which) from PBMCs. This CDR3 is CASSSGTLEAFF. In nucleotides, the CDR3 is TGTGCCAGCAGTTCCGGGACACTTGAAGCTTTCTTT. The full variable domain, rest sourced from reference TRBV28 and TRBJ1-1, is DVKVTQSSRYLVKRTGEKVFLECVQDMDHENMFWYRQDPGLGLRLIYFSYDVKMKEKGDIPEGYSVSREKKERFSLILESASTNQTSMYLCASSSGTLEAFFGQGTRLTVV.